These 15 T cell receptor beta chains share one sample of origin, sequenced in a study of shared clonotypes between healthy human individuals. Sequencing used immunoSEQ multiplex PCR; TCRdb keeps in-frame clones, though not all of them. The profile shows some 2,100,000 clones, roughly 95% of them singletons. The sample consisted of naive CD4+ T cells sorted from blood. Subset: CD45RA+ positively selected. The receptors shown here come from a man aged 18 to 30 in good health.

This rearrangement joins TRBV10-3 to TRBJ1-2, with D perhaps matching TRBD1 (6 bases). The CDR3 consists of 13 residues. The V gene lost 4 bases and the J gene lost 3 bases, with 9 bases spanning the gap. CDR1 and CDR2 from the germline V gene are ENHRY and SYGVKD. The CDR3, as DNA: TGTGCCATCAGTGGGGACAATTACTATGGCTACACCTTC. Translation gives CAISGDNYYGYTF.

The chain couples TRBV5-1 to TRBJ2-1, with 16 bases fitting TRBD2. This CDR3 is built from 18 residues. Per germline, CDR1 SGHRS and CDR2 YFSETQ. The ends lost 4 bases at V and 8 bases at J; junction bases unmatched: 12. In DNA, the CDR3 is TGCGCCAGCAGCACGGGACTAGCGGGAGGGCCGACCGCGGATGAGCAGTTCTTC. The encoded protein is CASSTGLAGGPTADEQFF.

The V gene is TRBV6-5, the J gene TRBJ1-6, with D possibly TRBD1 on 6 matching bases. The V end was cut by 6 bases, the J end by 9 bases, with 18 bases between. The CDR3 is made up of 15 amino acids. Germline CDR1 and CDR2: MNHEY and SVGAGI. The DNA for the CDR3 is TGTGCCAGCAGCATTACAGGGCCGGGGGGTTCACCCCTCCACTTT. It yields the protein CASSITGPGGSPLHF.

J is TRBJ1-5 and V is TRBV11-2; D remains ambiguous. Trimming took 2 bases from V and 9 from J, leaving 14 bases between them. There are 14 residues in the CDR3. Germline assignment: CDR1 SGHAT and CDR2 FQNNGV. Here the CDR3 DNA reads TGTGCCAGCAGCTTATATCCTCCCCGGGGGCCCCAGCATTTT. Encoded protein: CASSLYPPRGPQHF.

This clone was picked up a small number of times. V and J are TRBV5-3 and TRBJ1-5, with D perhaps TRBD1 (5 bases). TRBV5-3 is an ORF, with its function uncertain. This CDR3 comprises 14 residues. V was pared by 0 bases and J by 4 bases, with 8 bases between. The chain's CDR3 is CARSLAGSNQPQHF. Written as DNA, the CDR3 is TGTGCCAGAAGCTTGGCAGGGTCTAATCAGCCCCAGCATTTT.

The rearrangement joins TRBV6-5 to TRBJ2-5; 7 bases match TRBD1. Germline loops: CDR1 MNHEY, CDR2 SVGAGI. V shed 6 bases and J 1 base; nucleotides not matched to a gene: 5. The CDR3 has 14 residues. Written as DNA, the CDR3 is TGTGCCAGCAGATCCGGGACAGTCCAAGAGACCCAGTACTTC. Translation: CASRSGTVQETQYF.

The chain's CDR3 is CASSMWPYEQYF. In nucleotides, the CDR3 is TGTGCCAGTAGTATGTGGCCCTACGAGCAGTACTTC. The chain couples TRBV19 to TRBJ2-7; D gene unclear. Germline CDR1 LNHDA, CDR2 SQIVND (reference sequence). This CDR3 is 12 amino acids long. V gave up 3 bases and J gave up 2 bases, with 5 bases separating them.

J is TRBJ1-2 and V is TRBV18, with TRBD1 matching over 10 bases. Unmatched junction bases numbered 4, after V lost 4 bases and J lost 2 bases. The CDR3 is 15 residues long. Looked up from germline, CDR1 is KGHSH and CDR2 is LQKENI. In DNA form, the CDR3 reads TGTGCCAGCTCACACCGGGACAGGGGCAACTATGGCTACACCTTC. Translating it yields CASSHRDRGNYGYTF.

The CDR3 nucleotides read TGTGCCACCCGCCCCACGGTTTCTAACTATGGCTACACCTTC. It codes for CATRPTVSNYGYTF. The genes are TRBV19 and TRBJ1-2; D remains unclear. This CDR3 has 14 residues. Germline CDR1 is LNHDA and CDR2 is SQIVND (reference sequence). V was cut by 10 bases and J by 0 bases, with 15 bases left in between.

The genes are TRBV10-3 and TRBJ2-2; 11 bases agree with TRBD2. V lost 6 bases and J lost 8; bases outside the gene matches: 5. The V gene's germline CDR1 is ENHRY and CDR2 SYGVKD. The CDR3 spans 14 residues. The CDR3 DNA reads TGTGCCATCAGCCTAGCGGGGGGCCAGGGGGAGCTGTTTTTT. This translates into CAISLAGGQGELFF.

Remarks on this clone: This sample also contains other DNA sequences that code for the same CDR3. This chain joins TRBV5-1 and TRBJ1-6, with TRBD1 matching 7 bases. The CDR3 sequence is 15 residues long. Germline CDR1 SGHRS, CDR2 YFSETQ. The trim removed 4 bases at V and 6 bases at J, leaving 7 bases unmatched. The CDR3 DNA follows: TGCGCCAGCAGCCTTGAAGGGACAGTTAATTCACCCCTCCACTTT. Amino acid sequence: CASSLEGTVNSPLHF. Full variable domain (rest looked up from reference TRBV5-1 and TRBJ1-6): KAGVTQTPRYLIKTRGQQVTLSCSPISGHRSVSWYQQTPGQGLQFLFEYFSETQRNKGNFPGRFSGRQFSNSRSEMNVSTLELGDSALYLCASSLEGTVNSPLHFGNGTRLTVT.

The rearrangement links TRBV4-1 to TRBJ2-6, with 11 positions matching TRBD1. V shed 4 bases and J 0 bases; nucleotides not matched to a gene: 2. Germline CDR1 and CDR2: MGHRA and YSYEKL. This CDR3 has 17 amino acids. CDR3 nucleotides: TGCGCCAGCAGCCTTGGACAGGGGGCCTCTGGGGCCAACGTCCTGACTTTC. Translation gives CASSLGQGASGANVLTF.

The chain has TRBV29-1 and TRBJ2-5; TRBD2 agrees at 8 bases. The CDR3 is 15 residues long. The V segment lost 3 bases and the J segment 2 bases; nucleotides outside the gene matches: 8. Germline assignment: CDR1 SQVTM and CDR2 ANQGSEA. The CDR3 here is CSVEGLAGGQETQYF. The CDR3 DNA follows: TGCAGCGTTGAGGGGCTGGCGGGGGGACAAGAGACCCAGTACTTC.

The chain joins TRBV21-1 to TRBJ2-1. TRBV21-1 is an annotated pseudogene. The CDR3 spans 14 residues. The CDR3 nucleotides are TGTGCCAGCAGCCCAAAGGCAGGGACGAATGAGCAGTTCTTC. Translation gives CASSPKAGTNEQFF.

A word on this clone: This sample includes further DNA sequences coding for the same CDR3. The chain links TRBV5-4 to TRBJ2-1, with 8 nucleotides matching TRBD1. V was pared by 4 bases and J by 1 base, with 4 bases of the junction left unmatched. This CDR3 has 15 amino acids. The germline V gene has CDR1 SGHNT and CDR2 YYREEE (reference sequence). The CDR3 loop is CASSLGQGSYNEQFF. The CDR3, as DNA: TGTGCCAGCAGCCTAGGACAGGGATCCTACAATGAGCAGTTCTTC.